Shown below are 16 T cell receptor beta chains from a single sample sequenced in a study of T cells in Graves' hyperthyroidism and ophthalmopathy. The TCR beta CDR3 regions underwent amplification using RNA transcripts as the source. RT-PCR in the first round (using the HTBI primer set) targeted the TCR CDR3. TCRdb analysed the multiplex PCR reads with MiXCR anew, one entry per CDR3 protein. The sample includes about 510,000 distinct CDR3 sequences, 12% to 15% of them seen just once. Specimen: blood. Receptor source: a woman aged 35 to 49 with Graves' hyperthyroidism.

CDR3 DNA sequence: TGTGCCAGCAGTTCTATTGGGACAGGGTTTGTAAGAGAAAAACTGTTTTTT. It yields the protein CASSSIGTGFVREKLFF. The chain couples TRBV6-2 or TRBV6-3 to TRBJ1-4; TRBD1 matches 9 bases. There are 17 residues in the CDR3. Losses at the gene ends were 4 bases for V and 8 bases for J; bases not matched to a gene: 14. The germline gives CDR1 MNHEY, CDR2 SVGEGT.

The chain has TRBV20-1 and TRBJ2-1; the match to TRBD2 covers 14 bases. The CDR3 runs 13 residues. Germline V gene lookup returns CDR1 DFQATT and CDR2 SNEGSKA (reference sequence). CDR3 residues: CSAGTSGSNEQFF. The CDR3 DNA reads as TGCAGCGCTGGGACTAGCGGGAGCAATGAGCAGTTCTTC.

Concerning this clonotype: Being one base from a much bigger clone, this may be a read error. V gene TRBV3-1 combines with J gene TRBJ2-5; TRBD2 agrees at 7 bases. This CDR3 is 18 amino acids long. Per the germline V gene, CDR1 is LGHDT and CDR2 is YNNKEL (reference sequence). Unmatched junction bases numbered 19, after V lost 3 bases and J lost 6 bases. CDR3 in DNA: TGTGCCAGCAGCCACGGAAGTCTAGCGGAGGCCTTTCAAAAGACCCAGTACTTC. It codes for CASSHGSLAEAFQKTQYF.

This clonotype was detected ten times or more. The J gene is TRBJ2-1, the V gene TRBV20-1; D unclear. Deletions cut 3 bases from V and 8 bases from J, with 11 bases between. Germline V gives CDR1 DFQATT, CDR2 SNEGSKA (reference sequence). This CDR3 contains 12 residues. The CDR3 nucleotides are TGCAGTGCTAGTAGCTCGTTAGATGAGCAGTTCTTC. This encodes CSASSSLDEQFF.

V and J are TRBV28 and TRBJ1-1, with D hard to call. Trimming removed 9 bases from V and 1 base from J, with 15 bases in between. CDR3 length: 14 amino acids. In germline, CDR1 is MDHEN, CDR2 SYDVKM. The CDR3 nucleotides are TGTGCCAGTAGTCCCCGGGAGGCGAACACTGAAGCTTTCTTT. Translating gives CASSPREANTEAFF.

This clonotype was detected a few times. The chain joins TRBV10-2 to TRBJ2-1; TRBD2 aligns across 10 bases. The ends lost 8 bases at V and 8 bases at J; junction bases unmatched: 6. The V gene's germline CDR1 is WSHSY and CDR2 SAAADI. This CDR3 contains 13 residues. The CDR3 sequence is CASASGSRHEQFF. The CDR3 nucleotides are TGCGCCAGCGCTAGCGGGAGTCGGCATGAGCAGTTCTTC.

This clonotype was counted at least ten times. The rearrangement uses TRBV20-1 and TRBJ2-7; 8 positions match TRBD2. V gave up 0 bases and J gave up 0 bases; unmatched junction bases: 10. CDR3 length: 17 residues. Per germline, CDR1 DFQATT and CDR2 SNEGSKA (reference sequence). In nucleotides, the CDR3 is TGCAGTGCTAGAGATGGGTCGGGAGGGCCTTTCTCCTACGAGCAGTACTTC. Amino acid sequence: CSARDGSGGPFSYEQYF.

The gene calls are TRBV6-6 and TRBJ1-1, with D uncertain. CDR1 is MNHNY and CDR2 is SVGAGI in the germline V gene (reference sequence). Trimming stripped 0 bases from V and 1 base from J, with 9 bases between. The CDR3 is made up of 15 amino acids. Written as DNA, the CDR3 is TGTGCCAGCAGTTACTCGAGCAGAGAGAACACTGAAGCTTTCTTT. It is translated as CASSYSSRENTEAFF.

This clonotype showed up many times. V and J are TRBV6-6 and TRBJ2-5; D possibly corresponds to TRBD1 (5 bases). CDR3 length: 14 residues. V lost 0 bases, J lost 4 bases, and 9 bases lay in between. Germline V CDR1 and CDR2: MNHNY, SVGAGI (reference sequence). The CDR3 DNA reads as TGTGCCAGCAGTTACTCGATCCAGGGAGAGACCCAGTACTTC. Its protein product is CASSYSIQGETQYF.

This clonotype appeared many times. The rearrangement uses TRBV10-3 and TRBJ2-2; the match to TRBD1 covers 9 bases. This CDR3 has 16 amino acids. V was clipped by 5 bases and J by 1 base; unmatched bases: 5. CDR1 and CDR2 from the germline V gene are ENHRY and SYGVKD. The CDR3 DNA sequence: TGTGCCATCAGTAGTGGGACAGGGATGAACACCGGGGAGCTGTTTTTT. This codes for CAISSGTGMNTGELFF.

This clonotype was found many times. J is TRBJ1-5 and V is TRBV28; 7 bases match TRBD1. The CDR3 runs to 13 residues. With V trimmed by 6 bases and J by 8 bases, 7 bases remained unmatched. The germline gives CDR1 MDHEN, CDR2 SYDVKM. This CDR3 is CASSAQTGEPQHF. The CDR3 coding sequence is TGTGCCAGCAGCGCGCAAACAGGGGAGCCCCAGCATTTT.

In this sample, this clonotype turned up many times. This CDR3 reads CAISTGPEQYF. CDR3 sequence (DNA): TGTGCCATCAGTACGGGGCCCGAGCAGTACTTC. This chain connects TRBV10-3 to TRBJ2-7; tentatively, D is TRBD1 or TRBD2 (5 bases each). The CDR3 loop spans 11 amino acids. The V end was cut by 5 bases, the J end by 6 bases, with 8 bases between. The germline V gene has CDR1 ENHRY and CDR2 SYGVKD.

The V call is TRBV29-1, the J call TRBJ1-1; maybe TRBD1 (5 bases). Germline lookup yields CDR1 SQVTM and CDR2 ANQGSEA. The CDR3 runs 13 residues. The V end lost 2 bases, the J end lost 4 bases, and 11 bases lay between the germline ends. The CDR3 DNA is TGCAGCGTTGAACTTATGAGGGGCACTGAAGCTTTCTTT. Translated, it gives CSVELMRGTEAFF.

This clonotype was seen many times. The chain recombines TRBV18 with TRBJ2-3, with TRBD1 matching over 9 bases. Germline loops: CDR1 KGHSH, CDR2 LQKENI. The CDR3 length is 15 residues. The J segment lost 3 bases and the V segment lost 4 bases, leaving 5 bases of the junction unmatched. CDR3 nucleotide sequence: TGTGCCAGCTCACTACAGGGGGCCCCGACAGATACGCAGTATTTT. Translated: CASSLQGAPTDTQYF.

This clonotype has ten or more counts. The chain combines TRBV2 with TRBJ2-7; D is uncertain. This CDR3 comprises 14 residues. The germline CDR1 and CDR2 sequences are SNHLY and FYNNEI. Trimming removed 2 bases at V and 4 bases at J, with 12 bases between. The CDR3 region has the DNA TGTGCCAGCAGTGAATCTAACCTTTCTTACGAGCAGTACTTC. The encoded protein is CASSESNLSYEQYF. The full variable domain, rest sourced from reference TRBV2 and TRBJ2-7, is EPEVTQTPSHQVTQMGQEVILRCVPISNHLYFYWYRQILGQKVEFLVSFYNNEISEKSEIFDDQFSVERPDGSNFTLKIRSTKLEDSAMYFCASSESNLSYEQYFGPGTRLTVT.

The chain recombines TRBV2 with TRBJ2-6, with TRBD2 as a possible D gene (6 bases). V lost 8 bases to trimming and J lost 4 bases, with 12 bases between them. The germline V gene encodes CDR1 SNHLY and CDR2 FYNNEI. The length of the CDR3 is 14 residues. CDR3: CASLLASGANVLTF. CDR3 bases: TGTGCCAGCCTACTAGCATCCGGGGCCAACGTCCTGACTTTC.